Given below is one T cell receptor (beta chain) in context. Its antigen is undetermined. Other nucleotide sequences from this sample produce the same CDR3. These data belong to a study of cytomegalovirus exposure and HLA in healthy donors. Study-level results: By HLA locus, TCR association rates varied in a later analysis, with DRB1 showing the most and HLA-C the fewest. HLA allele associations emerged for under 20,000 TCR beta sequences in a later analysis, at 0.05 false discovery rate. TCR beta chains numbering some 160 were designated cytomegalovirus-associated.

It was with 60 Vbeta and 13 Jbeta primers that the PCR ran. Per the original methods: Later, an analysis found roughly 80 million unique TCR beta chains, and 9.5 million to 12 million of these were shared. Repertoires were generated with immunoSEQ multiplex PCR, while TCRdb's copy carries only in-frame clones and drops some. Clonal size and the V and J genes are those of that table, whereas D and trimming came from the DNA. The sample has tens of thousands of clones, and its top ten clones hold 3% to 4%. Per the germline V gene, CDR1 is GTSNPN and CDR2 is SVGIG (reference sequence). CDR3 length equals 12 residues. Trimming stripped 4 bases from V and 7 bases from J, with 10 bases between.

The sequencing input was PBMCs. V gene TRBV30 combines with J gene TRBJ2-2; D unresolved. This sequence originates from a male donor in good health and CMV-seronegative. Here the CDR3 reads CAWTKISGELFF. CDR3 in DNA: TGTGCCTGGACAAAAATCAGCGGGGAGCTGTTTTTT.